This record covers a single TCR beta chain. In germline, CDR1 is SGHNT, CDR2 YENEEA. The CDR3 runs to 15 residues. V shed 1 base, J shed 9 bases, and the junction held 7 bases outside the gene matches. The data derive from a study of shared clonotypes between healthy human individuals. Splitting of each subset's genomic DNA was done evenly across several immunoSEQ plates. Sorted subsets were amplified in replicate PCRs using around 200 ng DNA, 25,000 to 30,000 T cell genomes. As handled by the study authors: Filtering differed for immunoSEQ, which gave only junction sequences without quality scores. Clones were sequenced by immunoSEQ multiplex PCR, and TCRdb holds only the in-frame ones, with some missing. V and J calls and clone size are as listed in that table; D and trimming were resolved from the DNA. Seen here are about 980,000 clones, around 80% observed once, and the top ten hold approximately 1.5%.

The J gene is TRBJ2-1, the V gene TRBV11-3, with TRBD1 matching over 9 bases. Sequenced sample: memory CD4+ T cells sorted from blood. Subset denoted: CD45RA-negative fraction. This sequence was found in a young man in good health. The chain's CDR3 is CASSLAQGAKGEQFF. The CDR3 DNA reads TGTGCCAGCAGCTTAGCACAGGGGGCCAAGGGTGAGCAGTTCTTC.